Following are 3 T cell receptor beta chains from one sample sequenced in a study of control samples from healthy donors and cancer patients. Using immunoSEQ multiplex PCR, the repertoire was profiled, and TCRdb retains in-frame clones only, with some absent. Of 70,000 to 100,000 clones listed, 90% to 95% are singletons. The sequencing sample was made of blood. These receptors originate from a man aged 50-60 years in good health.

This clone was detected only once. The chain uses TRBV6-5 and TRBJ1-1; D call uncertain. The CDR3 has 12 residues. V lost 10 bases, J lost 0 bases, and 9 bases lay in between. Germline CDR1 is MNHEY and CDR2 is SVGAGI. CDR3 nucleotides: TGTGCCACCTGGGGAATGAACACTGAAGCTTTCTTT. Its protein is CATWGMNTEAFF.

The chain is built from TRBV24-1 and TRBJ1-3; D remains ambiguous. V dropped 3 bases and J dropped 1 base, with 9 bases sitting between them. This CDR3 spans 15 amino acids. Per the germline V gene, CDR1 is KGHDR and CDR2 is SFDVKD. CDR3 in DNA: TGTGCCACCAGTGATCCAATAAAATCTGGAAACACCATATATTTT. Translation gives CATSDPIKSGNTIYF.

The chain has TRBV6-6 and TRBJ1-3; tentative D call: TRBD1 (5 bases). V shed 8 bases and J shed 0 bases, with 8 bases lying between them. Germline assignment: CDR1 MNHNY and CDR2 SVGAGI (reference sequence). This CDR3 comprises 13 residues. CDR3 in amino acids: CASGDSSGNTIYF. The CDR3 nucleotides are TGTGCCAGCGGAGACAGCTCTGGAAACACCATATATTTT.